These 4 T cell receptor beta chains were sequenced from one sample in a study of T-cell reconstitution after alpha-beta-depleted transplantation in children. A library of TCRbeta sequences, prepared with unique molecular identifiers, was generated. TCRdb used MiXCR to reprocess the PCR reads, holding one entry per CDR3 protein. Of hundreds of thousands of distinct CDR3 sequences listed, 15% to 20% were seen once; the top ten hold under 30%. Sequenced material: PBMCs, mostly from graft donor cells, taken 360 days after TCRalphabeta/CD19-depleted stem cell transplant. All receptors derive from a boy under two years old who had a stem cell transplant for Wiskott-Aldrich syndrome, so the T cells may come from the graft donor.

This clonotype has only a few counts. This chain connects TRBV24-1 to TRBJ2-3; a weak D match, TRBD1 (6 bases). V lost 7 bases, J lost 4 bases, and 20 bases lay in between. The CDR3 sequence is 16 residues long. Germline values: CDR1 KGHDR, CDR2 SFDVKD. The CDR3 nucleotides read TGTGCCACCAGCGAGCCCACAACGCCAGGGGCAGATACGCAGTATTTT. Amino acid sequence: CATSEPTTPGADTQYF.

This chain links TRBV6-5 with TRBJ1-1, with D perhaps matching TRBD1 (5 bases). The V and J ends lost 6 bases and 6 bases respectively, with 17 bases between them. The CDR3 length is 14 residues. Germline V gene data show CDR1 as MNHEY and CDR2 as SVGAGI. CDR3 region: CASRRKVGQSEAFF. CDR3 bases: TGTGCCAGCAGACGAAAGGTCGGACAATCTGAAGCTTTCTTT.

The table lists this clonotype with a count of one. The chain carries TRBV10-3 and TRBJ2-3, with TRBD1 matching 12 bases. Per the germline V gene, CDR1 is ENHRY and CDR2 is SYGVKD. This CDR3 has 17 amino acids. The V gene end was trimmed by 7 bases and the J gene end by 3 bases; junction bases not matched to a gene: 11. CDR3 in amino acids: CAINDFAGQGATDTQYF. The CDR3 DNA sequence: TGTGCCATCAACGACTTTGCGGGACAGGGGGCTACAGATACGCAGTATTTT.

This clonotype was seen a handful of times. The chain has TRBV5-1 and TRBJ1-2; D unclear. The germline CDR1 and CDR2 sequences are SGHRS and YFSETQ. With 1 base removed from V and 3 bases from J, the gap between germline ends came to 16 bases. This CDR3 is built from 16 residues. The CDR3 loop is CASSLFSGREYYGYTF. CDR3 DNA sequence: TGCGCCAGCAGCTTGTTCTCTGGTAGGGAATACTATGGCTACACCTTC.